These 20 T cell receptor beta chains were sequenced from one sample in a study of cytomegalovirus exposure and HLA in healthy donors. PCR employed 60 Vbeta and 13 Jbeta primers. TCRdb's copy holds only in-frame clones and misses some; the assay was immunoSEQ multiplex PCR. The sample has approximately 120,000 clones; 83% are singletons. The specimen sequenced was PBMCs. These receptors all come from a middle-aged woman in good health and CMV-seropositive.

The V call is TRBV5-5, the J call TRBJ2-2; 7 positions agree with TRBD1. The CDR3 has 15 amino acids. Germline V gives CDR1 SGHKS, CDR2 YYEKEE (reference sequence). After removal of 4 bases from V and 3 bases from J, the junction contained 6 bases not matched to a gene. CDR3 sequence reads: CASSVNRGYTGELFF. The CDR3 DNA is TGTGCCAGCAGCGTAAACAGGGGTTACACCGGGGAGCTGTTTTTT.

This clone turned up a few times. The rearrangement uses TRBV27 and TRBJ1-1, with 7 bases fitting TRBD1. Germline V lookup: CDR1 MNHEY, CDR2 SMNVEV (reference sequence). The length of the CDR3 is 13 residues. With 8 bases clipped from V and 0 bases from J, the junction kept 3 bases outside the gene matches. CDR3 region: CASWDSLNTEAFF. The CDR3 nucleotides read TGTGCCAGCTGGGACAGCTTGAACACTGAAGCTTTCTTT.

The chain employs TRBV5-8 and TRBJ1-5, with TRBD1 matching 10 bases. The CDR3 covers 15 residues. J was trimmed by 7 bases and V by 1 base; bases with no gene match: 5. Germline CDR1 SGHTS, CDR2 YDEGEE. The chain's CDR3 is CASSLRDRGEQPQHF. The DNA of the CDR3 is TGTGCCAGCAGCTTGAGGGACAGGGGAGAACAGCCCCAGCATTTT. The full variable domain, rest sourced from reference TRBV5-8 and TRBJ1-5, is EAGVTQSPTHLIKTRGQQATLRCSPISGHTSVYWYQQALGLGLQFLLWYDEGEERNRGNFPPRFSGRQFPNYSSELNVNALELEDSALYLCASSLRDRGEQPQHFGDGTRLSIL.

The V call is TRBV6-6, the J call TRBJ2-2; TRBD1 matches at 7 bases. Trimming took 6 bases from V and 1 from J; bases not matched to a gene: 8. Per germline, CDR1 MNHNY and CDR2 SVGAGI (reference sequence). The CDR3 runs to 16 residues. CDR3 nucleotides: TGTGCCAGCAGCTCACCGGACAGGCTGAACACCGGGGAGCTGTTTTTT. Its protein is CASSSPDRLNTGELFF.

This clone was observed a single time. The chain uses TRBV19 and TRBJ2-5; 8 nucleotides align to TRBD1. The J call may be wrong; the DNA end is better matched by TRBJ2-7. This CDR3 region has 14 residues. Germline-derived CDR1 and CDR2 are LNHDA and SQIVND (reference sequence). CDR3 nucleotides: TGTGCCAGTAGTATAGACCCGACAGGGGTCGAGCAGTACTTC. Translated, it gives CASSIDPTGVEQYF.

The rearrangement joins TRBV7-3 to TRBJ2-3; 15 nucleotides agree with TRBD2. V shed 5 bases, J shed 5 bases, and the junction held 8 bases outside the gene matches. The CDR3 sequence is 17 residues long. CDR1 SGHTA and CDR2 FQGTGA come from the germline V gene. The CDR3 here is CASSPGLAGGPQDTQYF. DNA of the CDR3: TGTGCCAGCAGCCCCGGACTAGCGGGAGGGCCTCAAGATACGCAGTATTTT.

The chain combines TRBV5-6 with TRBJ1-2; TRBD1 aligns across 8 bases. V dropped 0 bases and J dropped 7; count of bases not matched to a gene: 5. CDR1 is SGHDT, CDR2 YYEEEE, per germline. CDR3 length: 14 residues. The CDR3 DNA sequence: TGTGCCAGCAGCTTGGACAGGGGGATTGGTGGCTACACCTTC. It encodes CASSLDRGIGGYTF.

The chain joins TRBV7-9 to TRBJ2-7, with D perhaps TRBD2 (5 bases). Germline CDR1 and CDR2: SEHNR and FQNEAQ (reference sequence). The CDR3 has 14 residues. V shed 5 bases and J shed 0 bases, with 11 bases lying between them. The DNA of the CDR3 is TGTGCCAGCAGCGGGTTAGCGACCTCCTACGAGCAGTACTTC. The encoded protein is CASSGLATSYEQYF.

V gene TRBV7-9 combines with J gene TRBJ2-7, with 14 bases matching TRBD2. The V gene end was trimmed by 5 bases and the J gene end by 7 bases; junction bases not matched to a gene: 10. The CDR3 length is 16 residues. The germline gives CDR1 SEHNR, CDR2 FQNEAQ (reference sequence). The CDR3 sequence: CASSTGLAGVGREQYF. In DNA, the CDR3 is TGTGCCAGCAGCACGGGACTAGCGGGAGTCGGGCGGGAGCAGTACTTC.

V gene TRBV6-6 combines with J gene TRBJ1-6; 8 nucleotides agree with TRBD1. Looked up from germline, CDR1 is MNHNY and CDR2 is SVGAGI (reference sequence). The CDR3 covers 16 residues. The J segment lost 7 bases and the V segment lost 4 bases, leaving 9 bases of the junction unmatched. The CDR3 DNA is TGTGCCAGCAGTTCTGAAAGGACAGGGTGGAATTCACCCCTCCACTTT. Encoded protein: CASSSERTGWNSPLHF.

This clone appeared a single time. CDR3 in DNA: TGTGCCAGCAGCCCGGGACAGGGCTGGACCGACACTGAAGCTTTCTTT. The encoded protein is CASSPGQGWTDTEAFF. This chain links TRBV5-4 with TRBJ1-1; 9 bases are a match to TRBD1. With V trimmed by 4 bases and J by 3 bases, 10 bases remained unmatched. The CDR3 runs to 16 residues. Per the germline V gene, CDR1 is SGHNT and CDR2 is YYREEE (reference sequence).

The CDR3 nucleotides are TGCGCCAGCAGCCAAGAACTAGGGGGAGAGCAGTACTTC. Residues: CASSQELGGEQYF. This chain uses TRBV4-1 with TRBJ2-7; D is possibly TRBD1 (6 bases). Trimming removed 0 bases from V and 7 bases from J, with 10 bases in between. CDR3 length: 13 residues. Germline V CDR1 and CDR2: MGHRA, YSYEKL.

The CDR3 spells CASSLEQGARPGELFF. CDR3 nucleotide sequence: TGTGCCAGCAGCTTAGAACAGGGGGCTCGACCCGGGGAGCTGTTTTTT. The chain links TRBV7-9 to TRBJ2-2, with TRBD1 matching 9 bases. CDR3 length equals 16 residues. The germline V gene encodes CDR1 SEHNR and CDR2 FQNEAQ (reference sequence). V was pared by 1 base and J by 6 bases, with 6 bases of the junction left unmatched. The whole variable domain, filled in from reference TRBV7-9 and TRBJ2-2, reads DTGVSQNPRHKITKRGQNVTFRCDPISEHNRLYWYRQTLGQGPEFLTYFQNEAQLEKSRLLSDRFSAERPKGSFSTLEIQRTEQGDSAMYLCASSLEQGARPGELFFGEGSRLTVL.

This sequence joins TRBV7-6 and TRBJ2-2, with TRBD2 matching 8 bases. The V and J ends lost 1 base and 5 bases, in that order; junction bases with no gene match: 6. Germline loops: CDR1 SGHVS, CDR2 FNYEAQ. The CDR3 sequence is 16 residues long. CDR3: CASSLDALAGTGELFF. The CDR3 DNA is TGTGCCAGCAGCTTAGATGCTCTAGCGGGTACCGGGGAGCTGTTTTTT.

This clone has just one count. The rearrangement links TRBV7-2 to TRBJ2-7, with 11 bases fitting TRBD1. The CDR3 totals 14 residues. V trimming: 0 bases; J trimming: 7 bases; junction bases outside the gene matches: 2. CDR1 SGHTA and CDR2 FQGNSA come from the germline V gene. CDR3 bases: TGTGCCAGCAGCTTAGCACGGGACAGGGGGGAGCAGTACTTC. Translation gives CASSLARDRGEQYF. Full variable domain (outside the CDR3, taken from reference TRBV7-2 and TRBJ2-7): GAGVSQSPSNKVTEKGKDVELRCDPISGHTALYWYRQSLGQGLEFLIYFQGNSAPDKSGLPSDRFSAERTGGSVSTLTIQRTQQEDSAVYLCASSLARDRGEQYFGPGTRLTVT.

The J gene is TRBJ1-5, the V gene TRBV27, with D possibly matching TRBD1 (5 bases). V was clipped by 7 bases and J by 2 bases, with 21 bases between them. Looked up from germline, CDR1 is MNHEY and CDR2 is SMNVEV (reference sequence). This CDR3 spans 17 amino acids. Here the CDR3 reads CASTPFFRGAGNQPQHF. In DNA form, the CDR3 reads TGTGCCAGCACCCCCTTTTTTAGGGGCGCGGGCAATCAGCCCCAGCATTTT.

The V gene is TRBV7-2, the J gene TRBJ2-5; 14 bases align to TRBD2. Germline CDR1 SGHTA, CDR2 FQGNSA. After removal of 1 base from V and 4 bases from J, the junction contained 2 bases not matched to a gene. CDR3 length: 16 amino acids. The CDR3 DNA is TGTGCCAGCAGCTTAGGGGGACTAGCGGGAGTAGAGACCCAGTACTTC. Protein: CASSLGGLAGVETQYF.

The gene calls are TRBV6-6 and TRBJ2-5; TRBD1 aligns across 7 bases. Germline CDR1 MNHNY, CDR2 SVGAGI (reference sequence). This CDR3 region has 13 residues. With V trimmed by 0 bases and J by 11 bases, 6 bases remained unmatched. The CDR3 sequence: CASSYSLLRGQYF. CDR3 in DNA: TGTGCCAGCAGTTACTCACTACTCAGGGGGCAGTACTTC.

V and J are TRBV9 and TRBJ2-7; the match to TRBD1 covers 7 bases. The junction had 2 bases not matched to a gene; V was cut back by 4 bases and J by 1 base. The CDR3 extends over 13 amino acids. Looked up from germline, CDR1 is SGDLS and CDR2 is YYNGEE. The CDR3 region has the DNA TGTGCCAGCAGCCGGGGACAGTCCTACGAGCAGTACTTC. As protein: CASSRGQSYEQYF. Looking up the rest from reference TRBV9 and TRBJ2-7 gives the full variable domain: DSGVTQTPKHLITATGQRVTLRCSPRSGDLSVYWYQQSLDQGLQFLIQYYNGEERAKGNILERFSAQQFPDLHSELNLSSLELGDSALYFCASSRGQSYEQYFGPGTRLTVT.

The rearrangement links TRBV19 to TRBJ1-5; the match to TRBD1 covers 9 bases. The CDR3 totals 14 residues. Germline CDR1 reads LNHDA; CDR2 reads SQIVND (reference sequence). V lost 6 bases, J lost 6 bases, and 6 bases stayed unmatched. CDR3 DNA: TGTGCCAGTAGACAGGGGGCCGGGAGTCAGCCCCAGCATTTT. It is translated as CASRQGAGSQPQHF. Full variable domain (rest looked up from reference TRBV19 and TRBJ1-5): DGGITQSPKYLFRKEGQNVTLSCEQNLNHDAMYWYRQDPGQGLRLIYYSQIVNDFQKGDIAEGYSVSREKKESFPLTVTSAQKNPTAFYLCASRQGAGSQPQHFGDGTRLSIL.